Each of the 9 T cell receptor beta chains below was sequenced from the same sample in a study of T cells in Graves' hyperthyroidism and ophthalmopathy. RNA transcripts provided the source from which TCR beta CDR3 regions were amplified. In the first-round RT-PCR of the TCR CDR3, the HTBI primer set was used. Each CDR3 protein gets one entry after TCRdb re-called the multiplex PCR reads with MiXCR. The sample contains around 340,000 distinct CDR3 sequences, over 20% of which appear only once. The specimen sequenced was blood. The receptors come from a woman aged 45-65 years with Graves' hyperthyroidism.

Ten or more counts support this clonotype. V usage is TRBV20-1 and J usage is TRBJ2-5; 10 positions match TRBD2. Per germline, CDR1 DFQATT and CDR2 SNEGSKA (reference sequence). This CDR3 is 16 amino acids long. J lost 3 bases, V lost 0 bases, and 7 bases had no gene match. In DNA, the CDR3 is TGCAGTGCTAGAGATTACCAGCGGGGGGGGAAAGAGACCCAGTACTTC. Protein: CSARDYQRGGKETQYF.

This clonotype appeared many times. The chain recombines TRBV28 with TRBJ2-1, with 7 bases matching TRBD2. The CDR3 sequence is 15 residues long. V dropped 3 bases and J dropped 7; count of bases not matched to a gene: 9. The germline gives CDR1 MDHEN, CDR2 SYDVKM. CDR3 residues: CASSFLRGRFNEQFF. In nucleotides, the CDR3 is TGTGCCAGCAGTTTCTTGCGCGGGAGATTTAATGAGCAGTTCTTC.

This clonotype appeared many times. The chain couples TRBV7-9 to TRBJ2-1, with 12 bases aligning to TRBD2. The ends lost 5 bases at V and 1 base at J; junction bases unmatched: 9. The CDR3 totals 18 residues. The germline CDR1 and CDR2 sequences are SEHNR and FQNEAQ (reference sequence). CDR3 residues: CASSLRTSGTASYNEQFF. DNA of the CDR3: TGTGCCAGCAGCCTTCGGACTAGCGGGACCGCATCCTACAATGAGCAGTTCTTC.

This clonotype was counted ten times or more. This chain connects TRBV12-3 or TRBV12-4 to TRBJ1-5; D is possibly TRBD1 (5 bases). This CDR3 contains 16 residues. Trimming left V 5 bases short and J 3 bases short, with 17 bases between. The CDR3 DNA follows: TGTGCCAGCAGTCCCACGACCCGAGGGGCCAATCAGCCCCAGCATTTT. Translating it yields CASSPTTRGANQPQHF.

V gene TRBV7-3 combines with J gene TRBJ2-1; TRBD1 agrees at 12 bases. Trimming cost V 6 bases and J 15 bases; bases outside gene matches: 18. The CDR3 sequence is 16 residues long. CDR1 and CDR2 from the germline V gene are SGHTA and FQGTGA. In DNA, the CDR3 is TGTGCCAGCAGGGACCGGGACAGGGGGCCGGGTAGTATTGTGTTCTTC. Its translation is CASRDRDRGPGSIVFF.

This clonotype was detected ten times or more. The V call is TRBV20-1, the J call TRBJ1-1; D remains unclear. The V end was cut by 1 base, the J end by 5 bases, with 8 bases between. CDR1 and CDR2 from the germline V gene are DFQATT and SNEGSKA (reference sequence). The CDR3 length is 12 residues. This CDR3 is CSARAGWTEAFF. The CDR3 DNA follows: TGCAGTGCTAGAGCCGGATGGACTGAAGCTTTCTTT.

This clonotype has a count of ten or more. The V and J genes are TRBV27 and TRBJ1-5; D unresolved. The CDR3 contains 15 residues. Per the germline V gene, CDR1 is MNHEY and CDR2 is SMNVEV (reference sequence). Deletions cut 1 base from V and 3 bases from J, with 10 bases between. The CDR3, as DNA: TGTGCCAGCAGTTTATTCCGATCGGACAATCAGCCCCAGCATTTT. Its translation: CASSLFRSDNQPQHF.

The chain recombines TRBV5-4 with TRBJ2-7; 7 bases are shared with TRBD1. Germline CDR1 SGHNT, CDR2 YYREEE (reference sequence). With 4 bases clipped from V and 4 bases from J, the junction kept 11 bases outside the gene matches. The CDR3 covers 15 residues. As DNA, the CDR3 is TGTGCCAGCAGCCGAGGCAGGGGGAGTCAATACGAGCAGTACTTC. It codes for CASSRGRGSQYEQYF.

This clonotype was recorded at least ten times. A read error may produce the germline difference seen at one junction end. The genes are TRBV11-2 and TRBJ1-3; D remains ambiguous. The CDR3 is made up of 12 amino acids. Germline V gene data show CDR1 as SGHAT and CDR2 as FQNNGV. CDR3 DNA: TGTGCCAGCAGCCACGGAAATAGGCCCTCGGATTTT. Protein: CASSHGNRPSDF. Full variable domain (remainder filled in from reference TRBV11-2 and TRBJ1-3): EAGVAQSPRYKIIEKRQSVAFWCNPISGHATLYWYQQILGQGPKLLIQFQNNGVVDDSQLPKDRFSAERLKGVDSTLKIQPAKLEDSAVYLCASSHGNRPSDFGEGSWLTVV.